This TCR beta chain was captured by sequencing in a study of shared clonotypes between healthy human individuals. General study findings and limits: Between a handful of donors, naive CD4 clonotypes were shared at a level of around 5.1%. Genetic and exposure-history diversity was limited by the few donors.

Turning to this clone: Its target is unknown.

In the original analysis: Filtering was not the same, since immunoSEQ gave junction-only sequences without quality scores. The repertoire was sequenced with immunoSEQ multiplex PCR; TCRdb's copy has only in-frame clones and lacks some. V and J calls and clone size follow that table, whereas D and trimming were derived from the DNA. Here the sample spans fewer than 700,000 clones, roughly 95% being singletons. Germline V gene lookup returns CDR1 SGHRS and CDR2 YFSETQ. The CDR3 totals 20 residues. Trimming removed 2 bases from V and 1 base from J; junction bases left unmatched: 15. Positive CCR7 selection of CD45RO-negative cells yielded the naive CD8 cells, and terminally differentiated effector memory CD45RA+ cells were excluded.

The receptor's source is a woman between 25 and 40 years old in good health. Sequenced input: naive CD8+ T cells sorted from blood. V is TRBV5-1 and J is TRBJ1-1; TRBD1 aligns across 12 bases. As DNA, the CDR3 is TGCGCCAGCAGCTTACTTAATATTCCGGGACAGGGGGCCAGGAACACTGAAGCTTTCTTT. This encodes CASSLLNIPGQGARNTEAFF.